This T cell receptor beta chain is from a study of OX40 agonist ivuxolimab in advanced cancers. Only in-frame clones appear in the TCRdb table, and some are missing; sequencing was by immunoSEQ multiplex PCR. The sample consists of around 84,000 clones, under 85% of them appearing once. The CDR3 has 16 amino acids. Between the trimmed V and J ends, which lost 1 base and 1 base, there was a span of 11 bases. CDR1 LGHNA and CDR2 YNFKEQ come from the germline V gene. This material consisted of CD4+ or CD8+ T cells sorted from blood, taken in a trial of the OX40 agonist ivuxolimab. The gene calls are TRBV4-2 and TRBJ1-5, with D perhaps TRBD1 (5 bases). This receptor was taken from an adult with an advanced solid tumor such as melanoma, head and neck, liver or kidney cancer. The CDR3 nucleotides read TGTGCCAGCAGCCAAGGTTCAGGGAGGAGCAATCAGCCCCAGCATTTT. Protein sequence: CASSQGSGRSNQPQHF.